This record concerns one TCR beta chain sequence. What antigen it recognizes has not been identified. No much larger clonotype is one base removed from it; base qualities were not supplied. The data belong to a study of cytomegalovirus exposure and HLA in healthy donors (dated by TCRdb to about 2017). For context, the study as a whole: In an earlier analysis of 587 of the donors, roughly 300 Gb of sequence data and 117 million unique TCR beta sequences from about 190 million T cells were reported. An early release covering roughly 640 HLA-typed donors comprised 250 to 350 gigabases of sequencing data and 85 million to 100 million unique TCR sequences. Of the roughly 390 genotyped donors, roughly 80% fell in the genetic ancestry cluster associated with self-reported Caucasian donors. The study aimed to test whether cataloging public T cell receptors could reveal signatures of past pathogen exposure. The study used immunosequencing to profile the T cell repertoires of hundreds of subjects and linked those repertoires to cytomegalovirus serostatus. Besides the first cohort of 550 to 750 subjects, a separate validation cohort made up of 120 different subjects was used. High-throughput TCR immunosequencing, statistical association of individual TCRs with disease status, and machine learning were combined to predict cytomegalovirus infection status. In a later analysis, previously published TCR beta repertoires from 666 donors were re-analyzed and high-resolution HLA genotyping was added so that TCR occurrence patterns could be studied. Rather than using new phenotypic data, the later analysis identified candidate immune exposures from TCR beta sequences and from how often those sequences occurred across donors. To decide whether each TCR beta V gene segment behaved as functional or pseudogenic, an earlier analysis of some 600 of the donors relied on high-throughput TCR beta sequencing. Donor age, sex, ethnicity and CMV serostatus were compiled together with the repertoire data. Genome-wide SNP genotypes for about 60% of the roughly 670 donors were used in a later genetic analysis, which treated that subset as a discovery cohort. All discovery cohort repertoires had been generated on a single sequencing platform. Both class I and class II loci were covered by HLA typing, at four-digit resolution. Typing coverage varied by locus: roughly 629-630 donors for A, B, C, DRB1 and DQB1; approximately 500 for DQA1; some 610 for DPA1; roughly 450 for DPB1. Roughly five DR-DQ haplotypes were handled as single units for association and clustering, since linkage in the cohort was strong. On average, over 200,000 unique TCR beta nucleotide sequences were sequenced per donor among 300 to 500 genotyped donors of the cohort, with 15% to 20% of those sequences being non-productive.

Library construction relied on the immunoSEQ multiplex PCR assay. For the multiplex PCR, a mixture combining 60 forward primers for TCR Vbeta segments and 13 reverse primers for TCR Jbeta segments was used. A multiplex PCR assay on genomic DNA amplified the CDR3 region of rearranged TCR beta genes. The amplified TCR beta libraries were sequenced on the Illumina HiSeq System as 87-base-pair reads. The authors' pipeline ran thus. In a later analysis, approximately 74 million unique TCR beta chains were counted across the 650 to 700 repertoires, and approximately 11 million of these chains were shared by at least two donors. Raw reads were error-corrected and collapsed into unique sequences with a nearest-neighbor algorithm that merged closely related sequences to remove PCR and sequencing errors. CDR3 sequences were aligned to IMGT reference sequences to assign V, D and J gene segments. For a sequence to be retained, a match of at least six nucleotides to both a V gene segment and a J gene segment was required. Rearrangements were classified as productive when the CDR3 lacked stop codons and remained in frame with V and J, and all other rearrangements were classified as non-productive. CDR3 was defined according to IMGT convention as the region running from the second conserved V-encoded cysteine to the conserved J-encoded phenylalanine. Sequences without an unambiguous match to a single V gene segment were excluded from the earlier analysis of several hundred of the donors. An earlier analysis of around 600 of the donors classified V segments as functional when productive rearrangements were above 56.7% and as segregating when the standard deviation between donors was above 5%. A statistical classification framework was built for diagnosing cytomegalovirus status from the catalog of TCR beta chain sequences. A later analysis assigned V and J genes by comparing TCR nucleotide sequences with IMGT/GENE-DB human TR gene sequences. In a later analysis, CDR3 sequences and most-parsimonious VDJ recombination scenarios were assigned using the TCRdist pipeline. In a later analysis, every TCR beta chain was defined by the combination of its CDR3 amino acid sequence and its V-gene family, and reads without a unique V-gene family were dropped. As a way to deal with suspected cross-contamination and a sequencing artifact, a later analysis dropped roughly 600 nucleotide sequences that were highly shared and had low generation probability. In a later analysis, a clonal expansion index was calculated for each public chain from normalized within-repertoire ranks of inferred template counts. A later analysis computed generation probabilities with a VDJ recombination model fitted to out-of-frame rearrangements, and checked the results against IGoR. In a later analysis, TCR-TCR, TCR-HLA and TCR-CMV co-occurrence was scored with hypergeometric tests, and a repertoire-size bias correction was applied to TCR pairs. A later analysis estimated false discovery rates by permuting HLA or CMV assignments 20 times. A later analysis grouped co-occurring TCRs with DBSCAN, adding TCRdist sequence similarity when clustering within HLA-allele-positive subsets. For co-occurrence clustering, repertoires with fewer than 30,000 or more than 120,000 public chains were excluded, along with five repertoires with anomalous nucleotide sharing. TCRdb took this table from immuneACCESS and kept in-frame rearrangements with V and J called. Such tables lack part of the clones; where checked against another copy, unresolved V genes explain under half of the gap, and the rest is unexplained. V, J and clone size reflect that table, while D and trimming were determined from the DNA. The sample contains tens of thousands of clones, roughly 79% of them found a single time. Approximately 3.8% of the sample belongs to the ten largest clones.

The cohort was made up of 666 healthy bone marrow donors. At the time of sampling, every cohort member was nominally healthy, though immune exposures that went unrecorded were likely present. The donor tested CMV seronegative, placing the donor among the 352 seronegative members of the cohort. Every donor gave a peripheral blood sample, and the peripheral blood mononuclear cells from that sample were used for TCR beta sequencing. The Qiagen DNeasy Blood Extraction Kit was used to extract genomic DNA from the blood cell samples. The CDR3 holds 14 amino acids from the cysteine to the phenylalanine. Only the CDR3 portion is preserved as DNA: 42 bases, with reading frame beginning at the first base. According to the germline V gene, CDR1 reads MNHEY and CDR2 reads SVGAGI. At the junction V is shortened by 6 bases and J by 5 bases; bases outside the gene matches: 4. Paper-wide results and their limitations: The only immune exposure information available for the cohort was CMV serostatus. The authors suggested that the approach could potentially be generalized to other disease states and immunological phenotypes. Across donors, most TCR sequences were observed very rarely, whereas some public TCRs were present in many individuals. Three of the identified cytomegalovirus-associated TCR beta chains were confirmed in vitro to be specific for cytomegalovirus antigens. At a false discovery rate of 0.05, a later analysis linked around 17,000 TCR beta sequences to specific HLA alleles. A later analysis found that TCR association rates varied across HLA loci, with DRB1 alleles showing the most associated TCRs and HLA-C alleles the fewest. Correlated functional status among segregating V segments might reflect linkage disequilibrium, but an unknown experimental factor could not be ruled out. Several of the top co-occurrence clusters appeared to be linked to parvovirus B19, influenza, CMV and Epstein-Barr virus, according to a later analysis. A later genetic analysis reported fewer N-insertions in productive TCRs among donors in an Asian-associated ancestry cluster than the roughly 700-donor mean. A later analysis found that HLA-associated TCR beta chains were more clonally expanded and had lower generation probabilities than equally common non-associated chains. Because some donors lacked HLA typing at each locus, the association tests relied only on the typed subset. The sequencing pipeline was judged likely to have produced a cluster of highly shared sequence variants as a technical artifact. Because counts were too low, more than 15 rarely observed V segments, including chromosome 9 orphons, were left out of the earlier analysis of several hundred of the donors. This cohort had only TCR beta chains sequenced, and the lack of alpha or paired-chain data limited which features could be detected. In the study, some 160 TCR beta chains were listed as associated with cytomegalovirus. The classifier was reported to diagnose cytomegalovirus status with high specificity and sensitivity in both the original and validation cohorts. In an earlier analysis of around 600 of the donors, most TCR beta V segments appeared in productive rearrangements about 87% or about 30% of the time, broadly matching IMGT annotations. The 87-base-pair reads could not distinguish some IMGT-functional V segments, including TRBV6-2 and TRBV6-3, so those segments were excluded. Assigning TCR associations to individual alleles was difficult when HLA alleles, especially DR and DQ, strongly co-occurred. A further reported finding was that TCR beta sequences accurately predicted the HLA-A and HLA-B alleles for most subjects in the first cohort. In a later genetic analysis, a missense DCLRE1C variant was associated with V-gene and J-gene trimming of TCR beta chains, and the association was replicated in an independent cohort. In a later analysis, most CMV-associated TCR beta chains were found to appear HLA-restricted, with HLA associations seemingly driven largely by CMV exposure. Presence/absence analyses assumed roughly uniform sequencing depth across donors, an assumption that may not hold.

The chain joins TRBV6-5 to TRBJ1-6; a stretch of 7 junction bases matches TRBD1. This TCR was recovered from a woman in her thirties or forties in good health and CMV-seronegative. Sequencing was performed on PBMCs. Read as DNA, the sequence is TGTGCCAGCAGAGTAACAGGGGATAATTCACCCCTCCACTTT. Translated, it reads CASRVTGDNSPLHF.